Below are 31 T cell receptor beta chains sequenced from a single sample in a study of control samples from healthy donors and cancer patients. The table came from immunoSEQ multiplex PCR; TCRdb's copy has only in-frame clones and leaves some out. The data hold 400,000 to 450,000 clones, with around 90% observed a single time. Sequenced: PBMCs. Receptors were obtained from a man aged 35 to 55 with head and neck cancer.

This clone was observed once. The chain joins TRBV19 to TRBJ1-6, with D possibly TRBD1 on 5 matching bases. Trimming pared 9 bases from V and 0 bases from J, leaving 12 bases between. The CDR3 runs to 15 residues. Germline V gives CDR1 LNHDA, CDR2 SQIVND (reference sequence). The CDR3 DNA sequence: TGTGCCAGCGACAGTGGGAGCTCCTATAATTCACCCCTCCACTTT. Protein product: CASDSGSSYNSPLHF.

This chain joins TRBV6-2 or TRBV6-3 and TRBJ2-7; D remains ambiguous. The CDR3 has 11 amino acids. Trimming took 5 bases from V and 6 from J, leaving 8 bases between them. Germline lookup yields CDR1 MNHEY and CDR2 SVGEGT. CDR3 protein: CASSRLSEQYF. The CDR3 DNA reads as TGTGCCAGCAGTCGGTTGTCCGAGCAGTACTTC.

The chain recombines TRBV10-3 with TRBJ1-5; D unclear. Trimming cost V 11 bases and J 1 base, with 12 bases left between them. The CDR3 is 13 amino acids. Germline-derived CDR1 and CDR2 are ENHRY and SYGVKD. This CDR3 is CAGQAESNQPQHF. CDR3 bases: TGTGCCGGGCAAGCTGAGAGCAATCAGCCCCAGCATTTT.

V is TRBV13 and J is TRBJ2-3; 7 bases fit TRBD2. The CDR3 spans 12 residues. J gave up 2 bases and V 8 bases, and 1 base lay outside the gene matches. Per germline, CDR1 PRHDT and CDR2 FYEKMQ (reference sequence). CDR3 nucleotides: TGTGCCAGCCGGGAGGTCACAGATACGCAGTATTTT. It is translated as CASREVTDTQYF. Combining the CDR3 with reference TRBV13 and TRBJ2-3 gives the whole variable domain AAGVIQSPRHLIKEKRETATLKCYPIPRHDTVYWYQQGPGQDPQFLISFYEKMQSDKGSIPDRFSAQQFSDYHSELNMSSLELGDSALYFCASREVTDTQYFGPGTRLTVL.

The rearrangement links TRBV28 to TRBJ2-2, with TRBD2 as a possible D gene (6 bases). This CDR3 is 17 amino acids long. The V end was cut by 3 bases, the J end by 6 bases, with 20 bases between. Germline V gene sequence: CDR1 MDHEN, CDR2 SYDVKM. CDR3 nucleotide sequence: TGTGCCAGCAGTTTTTCGACCCCCGGGAGACCGGCCGGGGAGCTGTTTTTT. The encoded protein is CASSFSTPGRPAGELFF.

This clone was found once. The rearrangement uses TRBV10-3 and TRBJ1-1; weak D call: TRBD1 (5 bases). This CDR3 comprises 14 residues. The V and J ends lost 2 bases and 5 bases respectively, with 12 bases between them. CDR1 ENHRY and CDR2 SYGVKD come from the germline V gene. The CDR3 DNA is TGTGCCATCAGTGAGCGGACATTGGATACTGAAGCTTTCTTT. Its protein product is CAISERTLDTEAFF.

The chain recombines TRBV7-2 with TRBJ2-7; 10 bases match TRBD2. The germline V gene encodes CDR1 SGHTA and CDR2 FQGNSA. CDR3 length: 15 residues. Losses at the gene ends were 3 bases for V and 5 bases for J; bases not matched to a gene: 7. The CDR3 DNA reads TGTGCCAGCAGCTTCCCACTAGCGGGGCGTCACGAGCAGTACTTC. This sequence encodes CASSFPLAGRHEQYF.

CDR3 DNA sequence: TGTGCCAGCAGCTTAGAGCCAGGGAGGGACTATGGCTACACCTTC. Its protein is CASSLEPGRDYGYTF. The rearrangement links TRBV7-2 to TRBJ1-2, with a tentative D call TRBD1 (5 bases). The germline V gene has CDR1 SGHTA and CDR2 FQGNSA. The ends were cut back, 1 base at V and 3 bases at J, with 12 bases in the middle. CDR3 length equals 15 residues.

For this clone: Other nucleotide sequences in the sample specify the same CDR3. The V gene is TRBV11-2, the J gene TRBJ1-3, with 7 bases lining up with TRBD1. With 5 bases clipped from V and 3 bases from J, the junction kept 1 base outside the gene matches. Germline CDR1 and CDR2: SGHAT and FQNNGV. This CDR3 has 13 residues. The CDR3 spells CASSRDSGNTIYF. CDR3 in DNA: TGTGCCAGCAGCAGGGACAGTGGAAACACCATATATTTT. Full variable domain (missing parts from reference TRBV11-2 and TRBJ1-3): EAGVAQSPRYKIIEKRQSVAFWCNPISGHATLYWYQQILGQGPKLLIQFQNNGVVDDSQLPKDRFSAERLKGVDSTLKIQPAKLEDSAVYLCASSRDSGNTIYFGEGSWLTVV.

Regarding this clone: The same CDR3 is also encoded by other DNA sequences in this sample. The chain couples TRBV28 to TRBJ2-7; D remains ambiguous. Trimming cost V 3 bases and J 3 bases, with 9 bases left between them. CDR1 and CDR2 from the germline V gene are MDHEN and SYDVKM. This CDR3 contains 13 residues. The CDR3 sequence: CASSLGQSYEQYF. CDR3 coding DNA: TGTGCCAGCAGTTTGGGTCAGAGCTACGAGCAGTACTTC.

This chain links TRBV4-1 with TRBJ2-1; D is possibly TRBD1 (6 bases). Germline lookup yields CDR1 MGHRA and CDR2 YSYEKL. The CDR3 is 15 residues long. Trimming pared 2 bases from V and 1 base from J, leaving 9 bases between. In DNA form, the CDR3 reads TGCGCCAGCAGCCAAAAGGACAGTTCCTACAATGAGCAGTTCTTC. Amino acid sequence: CASSQKDSSYNEQFF.

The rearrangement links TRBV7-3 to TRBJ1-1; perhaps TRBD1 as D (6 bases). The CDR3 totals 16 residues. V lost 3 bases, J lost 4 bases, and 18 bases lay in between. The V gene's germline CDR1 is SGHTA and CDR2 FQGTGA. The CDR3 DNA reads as TGTGCCAGCAGCTTCTTCGGGGGGCGGACGGGCACTGAAGCTTTCTTT. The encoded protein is CASSFFGGRTGTEAFF.

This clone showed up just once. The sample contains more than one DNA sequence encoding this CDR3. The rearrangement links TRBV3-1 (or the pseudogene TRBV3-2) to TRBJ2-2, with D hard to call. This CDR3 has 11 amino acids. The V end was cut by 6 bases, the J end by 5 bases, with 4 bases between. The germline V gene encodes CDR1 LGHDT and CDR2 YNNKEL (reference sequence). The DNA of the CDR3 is TGTGCCAGCAGTCGTACCGGGGAGCTGTTTTTT. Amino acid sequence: CASSRTGELFF.

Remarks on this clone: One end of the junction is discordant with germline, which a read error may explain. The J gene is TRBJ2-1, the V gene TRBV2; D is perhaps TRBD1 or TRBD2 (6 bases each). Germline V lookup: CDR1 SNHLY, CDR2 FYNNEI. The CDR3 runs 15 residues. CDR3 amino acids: CAGSARGPSYNEQFF. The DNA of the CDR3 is TGTGCCGGCAGCGCCCGGGGGCCTTCCTACAATGAGCAGTTCTTC.

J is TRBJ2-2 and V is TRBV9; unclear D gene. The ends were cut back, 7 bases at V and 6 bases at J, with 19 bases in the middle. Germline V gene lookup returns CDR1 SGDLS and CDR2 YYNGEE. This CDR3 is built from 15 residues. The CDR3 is CASAPSTVPAGELFF. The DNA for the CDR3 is TGTGCCAGCGCCCCGAGTACTGTGCCGGCCGGGGAGCTGTTTTTT.

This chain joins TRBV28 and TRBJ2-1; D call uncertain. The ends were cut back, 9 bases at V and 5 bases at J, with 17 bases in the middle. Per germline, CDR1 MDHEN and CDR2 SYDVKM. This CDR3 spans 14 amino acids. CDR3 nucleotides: TGTGCCAGTCATAGTTTATCTGGGGACAATGAGCAGTTCTTC. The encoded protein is CASHSLSGDNEQFF.

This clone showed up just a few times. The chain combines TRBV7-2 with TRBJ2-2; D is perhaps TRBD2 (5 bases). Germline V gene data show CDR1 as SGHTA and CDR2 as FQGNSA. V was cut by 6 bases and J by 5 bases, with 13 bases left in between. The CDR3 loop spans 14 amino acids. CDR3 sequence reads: CASRVFSGTGELFF. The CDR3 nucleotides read TGTGCCAGCAGGGTTTTTTCGGGGACCGGGGAGCTGTTTTTT.

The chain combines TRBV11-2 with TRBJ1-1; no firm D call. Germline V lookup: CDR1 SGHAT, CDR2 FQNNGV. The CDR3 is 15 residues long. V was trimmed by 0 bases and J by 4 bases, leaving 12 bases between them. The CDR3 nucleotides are TGTGCCAGCAGCTTAGATCTAAGGGTGGGCACTGAAGCTTTCTTT. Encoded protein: CASSLDLRVGTEAFF.

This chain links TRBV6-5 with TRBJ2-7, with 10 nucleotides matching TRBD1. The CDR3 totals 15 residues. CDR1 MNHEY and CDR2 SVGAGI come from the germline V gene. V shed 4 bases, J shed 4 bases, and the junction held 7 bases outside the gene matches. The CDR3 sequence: CASSSPDRGAYEQYF. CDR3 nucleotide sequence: TGTGCCAGCAGTTCTCCGGACAGGGGGGCGTACGAGCAGTACTTC.

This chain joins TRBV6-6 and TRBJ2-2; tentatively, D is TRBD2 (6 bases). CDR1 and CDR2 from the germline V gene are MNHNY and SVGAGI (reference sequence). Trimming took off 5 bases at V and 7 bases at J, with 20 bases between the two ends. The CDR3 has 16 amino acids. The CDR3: CASSREPSFGGGELFF. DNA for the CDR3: TGTGCCAGCAGTCGAGAACCGAGTTTCGGGGGCGGGGAGCTGTTTTTT.

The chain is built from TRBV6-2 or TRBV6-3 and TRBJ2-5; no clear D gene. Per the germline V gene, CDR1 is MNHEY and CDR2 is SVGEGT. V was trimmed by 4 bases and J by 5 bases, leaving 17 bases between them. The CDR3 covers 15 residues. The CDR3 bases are TGTGCCAGCAGTTCCGGGTGGATCGAGGTGGAGACCCAGTACTTC. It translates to CASSSGWIEVETQYF.

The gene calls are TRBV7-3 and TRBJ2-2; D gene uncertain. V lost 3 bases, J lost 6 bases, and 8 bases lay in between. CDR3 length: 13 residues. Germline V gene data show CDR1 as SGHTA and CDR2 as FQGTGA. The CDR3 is CASSLVLSGELFF. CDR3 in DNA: TGTGCCAGCAGCTTGGTTCTTTCCGGGGAGCTGTTTTTT.

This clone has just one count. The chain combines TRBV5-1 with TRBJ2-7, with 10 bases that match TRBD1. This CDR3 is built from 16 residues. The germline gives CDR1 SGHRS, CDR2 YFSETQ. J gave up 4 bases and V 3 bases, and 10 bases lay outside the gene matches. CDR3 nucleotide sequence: TGCGCCAGCAGCTCGACACCACCGGGACAGGGGTACGAGCAGTACTTC. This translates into CASSSTPPGQGYEQYF.

CDR3 sequence (DNA): TGTGCCAGCAGCCGTGGACAGGGGGGATATGGCTACACCTTC. Translated, it gives CASSRGQGGYGYTF. The chain is built from TRBV27 and TRBJ1-2; TRBD1 matches 10 bases. CDR1 and CDR2 from the germline V gene are MNHEY and SMNVEV (reference sequence). Trimming at V came to 6 bases and at J to 5 bases, leaving 6 bases not matched to a gene. The CDR3 spans 14 residues.

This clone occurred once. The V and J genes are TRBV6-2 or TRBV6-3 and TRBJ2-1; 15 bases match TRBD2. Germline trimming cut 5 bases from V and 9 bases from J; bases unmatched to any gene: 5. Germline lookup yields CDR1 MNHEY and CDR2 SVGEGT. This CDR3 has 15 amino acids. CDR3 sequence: CASSRTSGGAFEQFF. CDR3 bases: TGTGCCAGCAGTAGGACTAGCGGGGGGGCGTTTGAGCAGTTCTTC.

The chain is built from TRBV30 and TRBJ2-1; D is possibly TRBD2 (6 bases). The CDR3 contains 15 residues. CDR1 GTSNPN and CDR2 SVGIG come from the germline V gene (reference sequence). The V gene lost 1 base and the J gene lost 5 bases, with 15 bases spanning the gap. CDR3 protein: CAWSAGTRINNEQFF. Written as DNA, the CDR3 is TGTGCCTGGAGTGCCGGGACTCGAATCAACAATGAGCAGTTCTTC.

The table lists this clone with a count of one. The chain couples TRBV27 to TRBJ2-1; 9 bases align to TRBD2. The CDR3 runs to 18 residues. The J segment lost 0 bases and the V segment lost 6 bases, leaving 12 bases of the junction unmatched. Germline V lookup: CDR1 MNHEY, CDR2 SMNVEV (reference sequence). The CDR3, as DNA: TGTGCCAGCAGCCGAATGCTAGCGGGACTCAGCTCCTACAATGAGCAGTTCTTC. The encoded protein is CASSRMLAGLSSYNEQFF.

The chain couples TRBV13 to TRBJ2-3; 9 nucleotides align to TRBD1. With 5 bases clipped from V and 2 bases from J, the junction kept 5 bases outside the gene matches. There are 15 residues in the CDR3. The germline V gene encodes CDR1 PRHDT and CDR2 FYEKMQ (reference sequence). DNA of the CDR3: TGTGCCAGCAGCAACCGGGACAGGGCCACAGATACGCAGTATTTT. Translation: CASSNRDRATDTQYF.

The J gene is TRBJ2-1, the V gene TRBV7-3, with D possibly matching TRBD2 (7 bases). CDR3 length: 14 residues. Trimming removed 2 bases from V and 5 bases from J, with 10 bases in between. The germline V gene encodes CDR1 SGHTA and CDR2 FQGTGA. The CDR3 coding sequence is TGTGCCAGCAGCTTAGGGGGGGCTAACAATGAGCAGTTCTTC. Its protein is CASSLGGANNEQFF.

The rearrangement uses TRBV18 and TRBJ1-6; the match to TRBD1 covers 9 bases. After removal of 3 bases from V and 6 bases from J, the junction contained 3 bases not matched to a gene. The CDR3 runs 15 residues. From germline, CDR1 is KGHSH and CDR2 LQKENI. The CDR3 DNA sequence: TGTGCCAGCTCACCCCGGGACAGGGTTAATTCACCCCTCCACTTT. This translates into CASSPRDRVNSPLHF.

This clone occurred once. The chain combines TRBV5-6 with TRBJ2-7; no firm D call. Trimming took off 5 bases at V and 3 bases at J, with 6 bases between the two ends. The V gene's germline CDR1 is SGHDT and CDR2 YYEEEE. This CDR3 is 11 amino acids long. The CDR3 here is CASSSYYEQYF. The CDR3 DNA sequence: TGTGCCAGCAGTTCCTACTACGAGCAGTACTTC. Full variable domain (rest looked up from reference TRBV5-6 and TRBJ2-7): DAGVTQSPTHLIKTRGQQVTLRCSPKSGHDTVSWYQQALGQGPQFIFQYYEEEERQRGNFPDRFSGHQFPNYSSELNVNALLLGDSALYLCASSSYYEQYFGPGTRLTVT.